Listed below are T cell receptor beta chains from one sample, sequenced in a study of blood T cell repertoires in COVID-19. TCRdb keeps only in-frame clones here, not all; method: immunoSEQ multiplex PCR. This sample has 55,000 to 65,000 clones, with around 89% found just once. The sequencing sample was made of peripheral blood. Receptor source: a human donor with active COVID-19. The donor label of this sample is uncertain. The CDR3 runs from the conserved cysteine through the conserved F or W. The order of the fields is V gene, J gene, CDR3 protein.

TRBV9	TRBJ2-6	CASSVEAGGVTGANVLTF
TRBV7-2	TRBJ2-5	CASSFSIGRGAQETQYF
TRBV24-1	TRBJ2-7	CATSDFGGRGEEQYF
TRBV9	TRBJ1-2	CASSVDGTGGSLGGYTF
TRBV12-3/TRBV12-4	TRBJ1-5	CASSLDLDQPQHF
TRBV10-3	TRBJ2-2	CAISGRGILDTGELFF
TRBV9	TRBJ1-2	CASSLYYGYTF
TRBV5-6	TRBJ2-7	CASSFWGLSSYEQYF
TRBV9	TRBJ2-7	CASSPSFEGGSSYEQYF
TRBV10-1	TRBJ2-7	CASSHRGREQYF
TRBV7-2	TRBJ2-7	CASSLGQVGLAGGFNEQYF
TRBV5-1	TRBJ2-1	CASSPAGWAGGPNEQFF
TRBV7-9	TRBJ2-5	CASGGGQYQETQYF
TRBV18	TRBJ1-2	CASSPLGPGTGGASDGYTF
TRBV12-5	TRBJ1-2	CASGLAANYGYTF
TRBV28	TRBJ2-7	CASIQSGLSSYEQYF
TRBV15	TRBJ1-4	CATSGLNEKLFF
TRBV6-5	TRBJ2-7	CASSPRTSGGYEQYF
TRBV9	TRBJ2-5	CASSVGGTGGLETQYF
TRBV2	TRBJ1-3	CASSEDSFGNTIYF
TRBV27	TRBJ2-5	CASRGTGRETQYF
TRBV6-5	TRBJ2-7	CASSTGQGAHYEQYF
TRBV7-3	TRBJ2-2	CASSQPGTGRGPGELFF
TRBV6-2/TRBV6-3	TRBJ2-3	CASSYGTSDTDTQYF
TRBV5-1	TRBJ2-3	CASGVGTDTQYF
TRBV6-1	TRBJ2-7	CASSEEQGNYEQYF
TRBV28	TRBJ1-2	CASSPPYGQGIGYTF
TRBV6-6	TRBJ1-5	CASTREVGNQPQHF
TRBV28	TRBJ2-7	CASSLQDRRGEQYF
TRBV7-6	TRBJ1-5	CASSLAGQDSNQPQHF
TRBV3-1/TRBV3-2	TRBJ2-2	CASSQATSGLGELFF
TRBV7-3	TRBJ2-7	CASSPGLAGEEQYF
TRBV5-1	TRBJ2-3	CASSFYDRDGDTQYF
TRBV12-3/TRBV12-4	TRBJ2-7	CASSPDWAQQYF
TRBV6-2/TRBV6-3	TRBJ1-1	CASSYSSRDRGPGNTEAFF
TRBV7-2	TRBJ2-7	CASSSQGGIYEQYF
TRBV10-1	TRBJ2-7	CASSPCQVLYEQYF
TRBV24-1	TRBJ2-7	CATRKRQGWVAVHEEQYF
TRBV11-2	TRBJ2-3	CASSLGPGLNTQYF
TRBV28	TRBJ2-7	CASRALREANYEQYF
TRBV18	TRBJ2-3	CASSPRGGFSDTQYF
TRBV2	TRBJ1-4	CASSELRTGGPTNEKLFF
TRBV7-3	TRBJ1-5	CASSPVSDRGLEQPQHF
TRBV5-1	TRBJ1-1	CASTGGTEAFF
TRBV27	TRBJ2-2	CASSFIHTSGTITGELFF
TRBV10-3	TRBJ2-5	CAIQGLAGGKETQYF
TRBV10-3	TRBJ2-1	CAISEAAGRYNEQFF
TRBV6-5	TRBJ1-2	CASSLGRDVNYGYTF
TRBV4-3	TRBJ1-4	CASSQSGLAGPNEKLFF
TRBV6-2/TRBV6-3	TRBJ2-7	CASSKTSGGWNYEQYF
TRBV2	TRBJ1-2	CASSSQGLSHGYTF
TRBV29-1	TRBJ2-3	CSVVGGGADTQYF
TRBV5-1	TRBJ1-3	CASSLGDRGPLDGNTIYF
TRBV11-2	TRBJ2-3	CASSLTSGGASTDTQYF
TRBV6-8	TRBJ1-4	CASSGLSQGFREKLFF